The source of this T cell receptor (beta chain) is a study of CD8+ T cells in alopecia areata. Looking at the study overall: Treated patients were given oral tofacitinib, which was dosed at 5 to 10 mg twice daily.

The CDR3 loop spans 14 amino acids. CDR1 is MNHEY and CDR2 is SMNVEV in the germline V gene (reference sequence). Trimming took off 5 bases at V and 4 bases at J, with 12 bases between the two ends. Extracted RNA was reverse transcribed, and the resulting cDNA served as sequencing template. Assay used: immunoSEQ multiplex PCR; TCRdb lists only in-frame clones, some missing. The table has 150,000 or so clones, 87% seen once. The source of this sequence is a human donor with alopecia areata. The input for sequencing was CD8+ T cells sorted from blood, taken at week 0. V gene TRBV27 combines with J gene TRBJ1-5; D call uncertain. The CDR3 here is CASSPDASNQPQHF. The CDR3 coding sequence is TGTGCCAGCAGTCCCGACGCTTCTAATCAGCCCCAGCATTTT.